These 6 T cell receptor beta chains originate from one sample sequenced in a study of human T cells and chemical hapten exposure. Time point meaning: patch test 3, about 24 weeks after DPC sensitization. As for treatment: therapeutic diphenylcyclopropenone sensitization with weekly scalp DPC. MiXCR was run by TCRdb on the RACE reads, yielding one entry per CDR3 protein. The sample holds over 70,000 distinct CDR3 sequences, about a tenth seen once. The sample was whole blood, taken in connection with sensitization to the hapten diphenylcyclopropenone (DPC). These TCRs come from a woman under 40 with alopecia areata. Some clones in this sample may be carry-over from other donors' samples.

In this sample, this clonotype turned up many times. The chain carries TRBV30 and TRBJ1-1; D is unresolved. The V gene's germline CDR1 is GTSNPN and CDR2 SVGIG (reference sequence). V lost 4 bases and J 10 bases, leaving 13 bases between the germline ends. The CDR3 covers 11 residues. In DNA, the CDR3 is TGTGCCTGGATGGGATCTTGGCGAGCTTTCTTT. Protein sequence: CAWMGSWRAFF.

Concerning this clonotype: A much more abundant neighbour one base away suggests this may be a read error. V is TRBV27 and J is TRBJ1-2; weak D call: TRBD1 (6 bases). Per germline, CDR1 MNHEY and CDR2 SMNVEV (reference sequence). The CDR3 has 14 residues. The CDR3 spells CTSSLAQGRYGYTF. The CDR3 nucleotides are TGTACCAGCAGTTTAGCACAGGGCCGATATGGCTACACCTTC.

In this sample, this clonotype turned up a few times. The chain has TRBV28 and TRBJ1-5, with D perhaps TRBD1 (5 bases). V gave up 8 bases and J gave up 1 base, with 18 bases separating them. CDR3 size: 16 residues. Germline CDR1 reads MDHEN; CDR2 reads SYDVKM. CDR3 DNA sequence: TGTGCCAGCGGAACTGGGACGGACCCCAGCAATCAGCCCCAGCATTTT. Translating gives CASGTGTDPSNQPQHF.

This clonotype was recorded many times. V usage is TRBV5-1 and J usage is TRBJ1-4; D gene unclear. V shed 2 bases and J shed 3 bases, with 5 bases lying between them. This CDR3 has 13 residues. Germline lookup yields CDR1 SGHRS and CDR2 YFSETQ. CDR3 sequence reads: CASSFIANEKLFF. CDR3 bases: TGCGCCAGCAGCTTTATTGCTAATGAAAAACTGTTTTTT.

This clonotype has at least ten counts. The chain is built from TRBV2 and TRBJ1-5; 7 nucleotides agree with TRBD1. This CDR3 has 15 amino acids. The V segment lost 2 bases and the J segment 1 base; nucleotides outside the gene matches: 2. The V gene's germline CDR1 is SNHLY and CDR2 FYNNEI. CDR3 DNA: TGTGCCAGCAGTGAACAGGGGGGAAGCAATCAGCCCCAGCATTTT. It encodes CASSEQGGSNQPQHF.

CDR3 in DNA: TGTGCCAGCAGCTTGAGGGACAGGGACCTGAATGAGCAGTTCTTC. This codes for CASSLRDRDLNEQFF. The gene calls are TRBV5-5 and TRBJ2-1; 9 bases match TRBD1. V lost 1 base, J lost 7 bases, and 6 bases stayed unmatched. This CDR3 has 15 residues. CDR1 SGHKS and CDR2 YYEKEE come from the germline V gene (reference sequence).